The clone carrying this TCR beta chain appeared a few times. The sample is drawn from a study of blood T cell repertoires in COVID-19. Study overall: Samples of COVID-19 (acute and convalescent) were obtained from the United States, Italy and Spain.

CDR3 size: 14 residues. Germline values: CDR1 LNHDA, CDR2 SQIVND (reference sequence). Trimming shortened V by 3 bases and J by 2 bases, and 10 bases separated the two germline ends. Generated by immunoSEQ multiplex PCR, the TCRdb table keeps only in-frame clones and is missing some. The repertoire holds more than 200,000 clones, with about nine tenths as singletons. The specimen was peripheral blood. The source of this sequence is a man between 65 and 85 years old with acute or convalescent COVID-19. This chain links TRBV19 with TRBJ1-1; D may be TRBD1 (5 bases). In DNA, the CDR3 is TGTGCCAGTAGTATGGACACCTCAAACACTGAAGCTTTCTTT. Its protein is CASSMDTSNTEAFF.